The subject of this entry is one TCR beta chain. What this receptor recognizes is not known. Qualities for individual bases were not recorded, and no much larger clone is one base off. Library method: the immunoSEQ multiplex PCR assay. The original pipeline was this. A statistical classification framework was built for diagnosing cytomegalovirus status from the catalog of TCR beta chain sequences. Entries here come from immuneACCESS through TCRdb and include only in-frame sequences with V and J called. Some clones fail to appear in such tables; in the studies checked, an unresolved V gene covers under half of the shortfall, and the cause of the remainder is unknown. That table supplies the V and J calls and clone size; D and trimming were determined from the DNA. The sample table shows about 56,000 clones, and just over 90% are seen once. The biggest ten clones account for around 5.8% of the sample.

The source of the sample is a study of cytomegalovirus exposure and HLA in healthy donors (dated by TCRdb to 2017 to 2019). Turning to the overall study: According to a later analysis, the 120 or so validation repertoires were produced on the same platform as the roughly 720 repertoires of the first cohort. The study was designed to test whether signatures of past pathogen exposure could be identified by cataloging public T cell receptors. In addition to the first cohort of roughly 700 subjects, a separate validation cohort of over 90 different subjects was used. High-throughput TCR immunosequencing, statistical association of individual TCRs with disease status, and machine learning were combined to predict cytomegalovirus infection status. The investigation overall reported the following: Cytomegalovirus status was reported to be diagnosed by the classifier with high specificity and sensitivity in both the original and validation cohorts. While some public TCRs were present in many individuals, most TCR sequences turned up only very rarely across donors. A later analysis found that TCRs clustered in the first cohort also tended to co-occur in the 110 or so validation repertoires, with more than 90% of cluster scores above 0. The authors suggested that the approach could potentially be extended to other disease states and immunological phenotypes. The study listed 164 TCR beta chains as associated with cytomegalovirus. A later analysis had no HLA typing for the validation cohort, so co-occurrence there was scored across all 120 or so repertoires. In vitro tests confirmed that a few of the cytomegalovirus-associated TCR beta chains recognize cytomegalovirus antigens.

Separate from the roughly 650-subject first cohort, the validation cohort of 95 to 150 subjects was the group to which the donors belonged. CDR1 and CDR2 are drawn from the germline V gene (reference sequence): SEHNR, FQNEAQ. V and J are truncated by 3 bases and 5 bases respectively, leaving an intervening sequence of 20 bases. The CDR3 goes from the cysteine to the phenylalanine over 17 residues. Solely the CDR3 DNA is kept, with 51 bases framed from the first base. This TCR was recovered from a woman younger than 35 in good health and CMV-seronegative. This sequence uses TRBV7-9 and TRBJ2-1; no D segment can be confidently identified. Sample: PBMCs. The CDR3 has the sequence CASSLGRRSGVHNEQFF. The nucleotide sequence is given as TGTGCCAGCAGCTTGGGCCGCAGGTCCGGCGTACACAATGAGCAGTTCTTC.